The rows below give T cell receptor beta chains drawn from one sample of a study of blood T cell repertoires in COVID-19. Sequenced by immunoSEQ multiplex PCR; TCRdb stores in-frame clones only, minus some. Seen here are around 140,000 clones, roughly nine tenths observed once, and the top ten hold around 1.6%. The sample was peripheral blood. The receptors were gathered from a human donor in a cohort sampled during active COVID-19. CDR3s include the opening cysteine and the closing phenylalanine or tryptophan. The D gene is left open where the match is weak.

d_call	v_call	cdr3_length	cdr3_aa
TRBD2	TRBV19	14	CASSPASGQETQYF
TRBD2	TRBV15	16	CATSRELAGGLFEQFF
.	TRBV25-1	14	CASSELGAPDTQYF
.	TRBV5-1	13	CASSLGVEQPQHF
TRBD1	TRBV18	15	CASSPRTGENEKLFF
TRBD1	TRBV7-9	12	CASSATGYEQYF
.	TRBV5-1	14	CASRWSTGSYEQYF
.	TRBV21-1	16	CASSKVQASPTDTQYF
TRBD1	TRBV15	15	CATSLNEGARETQYF
TRBD2	TRBV5-3	16	CARSFGRDLAKNIQYF
TRBD1	TRBV5-1	15	CASSLTDRGFTEAFF
TRBD1	TRBV5-1	13	CASSETGLGGYTF
TRBD2	TRBV4-3	17	CASSQDHAGGPYNEQFF
.	TRBV20-1	11	CSASEAYEQYF
.	TRBV20-1	11	CSARSLGELFF
.	TRBV7-2	16	CASSLTVLQGGTEAFF
TRBD1	TRBV7-9	12	CASSTGGNEQFF
.	TRBV10-1	15	CASSESTDRNNEQFF
TRBD2	TRBV2	16	CASSEVGSGGAYEQFF
TRBD1	TRBV19	15	CASTPMGQGRHEQFF
TRBD1	TRBV3-1/TRBV3-2	14	CASAGQGAADTQYF
.	TRBV6-5	13	CASSPGTPTEAFF
.	TRBV12-3/TRBV12-4	13	CASSLLGPYGYTF
.	TRBV6-2/TRBV6-3	15	CASSYSGFMNTEAFF
.	TRBV3-1/TRBV3-2	16	CASSHVSRGNTGELFF
TRBD1	TRBV6-5	15	CASSLGQGNNSPLHF
.	TRBV5-1	16	CASSLVEGHGKGGYTF
TRBD1	TRBV7-9	16	CASSLTGGAPYNEQFF